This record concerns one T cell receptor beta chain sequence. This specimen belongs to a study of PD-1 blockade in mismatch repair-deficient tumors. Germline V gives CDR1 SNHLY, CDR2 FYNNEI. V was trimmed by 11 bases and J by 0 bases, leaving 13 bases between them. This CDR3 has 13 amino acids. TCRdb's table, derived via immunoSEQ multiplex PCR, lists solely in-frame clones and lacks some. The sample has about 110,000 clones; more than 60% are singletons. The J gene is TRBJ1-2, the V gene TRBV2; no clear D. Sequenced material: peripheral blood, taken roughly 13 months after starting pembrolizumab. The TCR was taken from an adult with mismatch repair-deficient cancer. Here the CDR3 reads CAGIEGANYGYTF. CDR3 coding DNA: TGTGCCGGAATCGAGGGCGCTAACTATGGCTACACCTTC.